Listed below are T cell receptor beta chains from one sample, sequenced in a study of shared clonotypes between healthy human individuals. Using immunoSEQ multiplex PCR, the repertoire was profiled, and TCRdb retains in-frame clones only, with some absent. The data show about 2 million clones, about 95% seen once. Sequenced sample: naive CD8+ T cells sorted from blood. All receptors come from a man between 18 and 35 years old in good health. The CDR3 runs from the conserved cysteine through the conserved F or W. The D gene is left open where the match is weak. Part of the rows lack a size; the others show once, few, many or a class for expanded clones.

-	TRBJ2-1	TRBV4-1	-	TGCGCCAGCAGCCAAGTTGCTAGCCCTCTTGAGGGTGAGCAGTTCTTC	CASSQVASPLEGEQFF
-	TRBJ2-1	TRBV11-1	-	TGTGCCAGCAGCTTAGACAGGGACTACAATGAGCAGTTCTTC	CASSLDRDYNEQFF
-	TRBJ1-2	TRBV9	-	TGTGCCAGCAGCGTCGACACTACAGCTAACTATGGCTACACCTTC	CASSVDTTANYGYTF
-	TRBJ2-1	TRBV4-3	-	TGCGCCAGCAGCCAATTGCGGGGTGGCTACAATGAGCAGTTCTTC	CASSQLRGGYNEQFF
TRBD2	TRBJ2-7	TRBV10-3	-	TGTGCCATCAGCCCCGTAGCGGGAAGCTACGAGCAGTACTTC	CAISPVAGSYEQYF
TRBD2	TRBJ2-3	TRBV4-1	-	TGCGCCAGCAGCCAAGTCTTAGCGGGACAGCAGTATTTT	CASSQVLAGQQYF
-	TRBJ1-2	TRBV6-1	-	TGTGCCAGCACCCGCCCCGAAGGGGCTAACTATGGCTACACCTTC	CASTRPEGANYGYTF
TRBD2	TRBJ2-3	TRBV19	once	TGTGCCAGTAGTTGGAGCGGGATTGCAGATACGCAGTATTTT	CASSWSGIADTQYF
-	TRBJ2-6	TRBV6-5	once	TGTGCCAGCAGTCGAGACTCCGGGGCCAACGTCCTGACTTTC	CASSRDSGANVLTF
TRBD1	TRBJ2-7	TRBV2	-	TGTGCCAGCAGAGCTGAATCGGGACAGGAGTACGAGCAGTACTTC	CASRAESGQEYEQYF
-	TRBJ2-7	TRBV7-2	-	TGTGCCAGCAGAGTAGGAGCCGAGCAGTACTTC	CASRVGAEQYF
-	TRBJ1-1	TRBV5-8	-	TGTGCCAGCACCCTGCGGGGCTGGACTGAAGCTTTCTTT	CASTLRGWTEAFF
-	TRBJ1-5	TRBV28	once	TGTGCCAGCAGTTTCGTCCGGGAGGGCAATCAGCCCCAGCATTTT	CASSFVREGNQPQHF
TRBD1	TRBJ2-7	TRBV7-7	once	TGTGCTAGCAGCTTAGCGAGGACAACTGAACAGGGGGGTTACGAGCAGTACTTC	CASSLARTTEQGGYEQYF
-	TRBJ2-7	TRBV2	-	TGTGCCAGCAGTGGTGAGGCGTACGAGCAGTACTTC	CASSGEAYEQYF
TRBD1	TRBJ2-7	TRBV7-2	-	TGTGCCAGCAGCTTAGTCAGGGGGCACTACGAGCAGTACTTC	CASSLVRGHYEQYF
-	TRBJ1-1	TRBV5-6	-	TGTGCCAGCAGCTTGCAGGGGATGACTTTCTTT	CASSLQGMTFF
-	TRBJ2-7	TRBV28	-	TGTGCCAGCAGTTTTCCACGGACACTGAGCTCCTACGAGCAGTACTTC	CASSFPRTLSSYEQYF
TRBD1	TRBJ2-3	TRBV10-3	-	TGTGCCATCCGGGACAGCCGCACAGATACGCAGTATTTT	CAIRDSRTDTQYF
TRBD2	TRBJ2-7	TRBV4-3	-	TGCGCCAGCAGCCAAGATGAGACTAGCGGGCCTCGTTACTTC	CASSQDETSGPRYF
-	TRBJ1-1	TRBV30	-	TGTGCCAGCGATTCTCCGGGTGAAGCTTTCTTT	CASDSPGEAFF
-	TRBJ2-1	TRBV5-6	-	TGTGCCAGCAGCTTGGACGTTGAGCAGTTCTTC	CASSLDVEQFF
TRBD1	TRBJ2-7	TRBV11-3	-	TGTGCCAGCAGCCCTCACTCTGGGACAGGGGTGCACGAGCAGTACTTC	CASSPHSGTGVHEQYF
-	TRBJ2-7	TRBV5-1	-	TGCGCCAGCAGCTTGGCTGGGGGCGCTACCTACGAGCAGTACTTC	CASSLAGGATYEQYF
-	TRBJ1-5	TRBV7-9	-	TGTGCCAGCAGCCCGACAGGCCCCCTACAAGAGAATCAGCCCCAGCATTTT	CASSPTGPLQENQPQHF
TRBD1	TRBJ1-2	TRBV6-1	once	TGTGCCAGCAGTGCCCGCCCGACAGGGTTGTACTATGGCTACACCTTC	CASSARPTGLYYGYTF